These 18 T cell receptor beta chains originate from one sample sequenced in a study of shared clonotypes between healthy human individuals. Using immunoSEQ multiplex PCR, the repertoire was profiled, and TCRdb retains in-frame clones only, with some absent. The top ten clones hold approximately 0.4% of a sample with more than 1,200,000 clones, around 98.5% of them seen once. Sequenced input: naive CD4+ T cells sorted from blood. Subset of the sample: CD45RA+ positively selected. The receptors stem from a man aged 25-45 years in good health.

The genes are TRBV7-8 and TRBJ2-5, with 13 bases aligning to TRBD2. The CDR3 extends over 18 amino acids. Per the germline V gene, CDR1 is SGHVS and CDR2 is FQNEAQ. The V segment lost 1 base and the J segment 3 bases; nucleotides outside the gene matches: 8. The CDR3 coding sequence is TGTGCCAGCAGCTTAGGGACTAGCGGGAGATTATGGAAAGAGACCCAGTACTTC. Residues: CASSLGTSGRLWKETQYF. The entire variable domain, with the rest obtained from reference TRBV7-8 and TRBJ2-5, is as follows: GAGVSQSPRYKVAKRGQDVALRCDPISGHVSLFWYQQALGQGPEFLTYFQNEAQLDKSGLPSDRFFAERPEGSVSTLKIQRTQQEDSAVYLCASSLGTSGRLWKETQYFGPGTRLLVL.

This chain links TRBV9 with TRBJ2-5; 10 bases align to TRBD1. Trimming cost V 2 bases and J 6 bases; bases outside gene matches: 4. Germline CDR1 is SGDLS and CDR2 is YYNGEE. The CDR3 length is 14 residues. CDR3 DNA: TGTGCCAGCAGCGTCGGACAGGGGGTCCAGACCCAGTACTTC. This sequence encodes CASSVGQGVQTQYF.

V usage is TRBV5-1 and J usage is TRBJ2-1, with 10 bases aligning to TRBD2. Per the germline V gene, CDR1 is SGHRS and CDR2 is YFSETQ. The CDR3 extends over 16 amino acids. V was clipped by 6 bases and J by 2 bases; unmatched bases: 8. This CDR3 reads CASTLLAGVPYNEQFF. CDR3 bases: TGCGCCAGCACCCTTCTAGCGGGAGTACCCTACAATGAGCAGTTCTTC.

The rearrangement joins TRBV9 to TRBJ2-2, with 9 bases identical to TRBD2. Per germline, CDR1 SGDLS and CDR2 YYNGEE. Germline trimming cut 3 bases from V and 5 bases from J; bases unmatched to any gene: 5. The CDR3 contains 15 residues. This chain's CDR3 is CASSAGLAPTGELFF. CDR3 coding DNA: TGTGCCAGCAGCGCCGGACTAGCGCCGACCGGGGAGCTGTTTTTT. The variable domain in full, with the rest retrieved from reference TRBV9 and TRBJ2-2, is DSGVTQTPKHLITATGQRVTLRCSPRSGDLSVYWYQQSLDQGLQFLIQYYNGEERAKGNILERFSAQQFPDLHSELNLSSLELGDSALYFCASSAGLAPTGELFFGEGSRLTVL.

V usage is TRBV30 and J usage is TRBJ2-7; D is possibly TRBD2 (6 bases). The CDR3 sequence is 11 residues long. Looked up from germline, CDR1 is GTSNPN and CDR2 is SVGIG (reference sequence). The V end was cut by 3 bases, the J end by 4 bases, with 7 bases between. CDR3 region: CAWRREYEQYF. The DNA of the CDR3 is TGTGCCTGGAGGCGGGAATACGAGCAGTACTTC. Full variable domain (outside the CDR3, taken from reference TRBV30 and TRBJ2-7): SQTIHQWPATLVQPVGSPLSLECTVEGTSNPNLYWYRQAAGRGLQLLFYSVGIGQISSEVPQNLSASRPQDRQFILSSKKLLLSDSGFYLCAWRREYEQYFGPGTRLTVT.

The rearrangement joins TRBV9 to TRBJ1-2; 10 bases fit TRBD1. The junction had 11 bases not matched to a gene; V was cut back by 8 bases and J by 4 bases. The CDR3 runs to 15 residues. Per the germline V gene, CDR1 is SGDLS and CDR2 is YYNGEE. The CDR3 protein is CASTPGQGNAYGYTF. CDR3 nucleotides: TGTGCCAGTACTCCGGGACAGGGGAACGCCTATGGCTACACCTTC.

CDR3 in DNA: TGTGCCAGCAGCTTAGGCGTAGAGGCAGGGGGCGCCTGGTACACTGAAGCTTTCTTT. Translated, it gives CASSLGVEAGGAWYTEAFF. The chain links TRBV7-2 to TRBJ1-1; 8 bases align to TRBD1. The V gene end was trimmed by 1 base and the J gene end by 3 bases; junction bases not matched to a gene: 16. Looked up from germline, CDR1 is SGHTA and CDR2 is FQGNSA. The CDR3 length is 19 residues.

This chain links TRBV28 with TRBJ1-4; 9 nucleotides align to TRBD1. CDR3 size: 15 residues. Germline V gives CDR1 MDHEN, CDR2 SYDVKM. V shed 4 bases, J shed 7 bases, and the junction held 7 bases outside the gene matches. CDR3 in amino acids: CASSSRQGGTEKLFF. The CDR3 nucleotides read TGTGCCAGCAGTTCGAGACAGGGGGGGACTGAAAAACTGTTTTTT.

This rearrangement joins TRBV2 to TRBJ2-2; D gene ambiguous. Germline V CDR1 and CDR2: SNHLY, FYNNEI. Trimming removed 2 bases from V and 5 bases from J, with 12 bases in between. This CDR3 is 15 amino acids long. CDR3 loop: CASSENAITTGELFF. CDR3 nucleotides: TGTGCCAGCAGTGAAAATGCGATCACGACCGGGGAGCTGTTTTTT. Full variable domain (rest looked up from reference TRBV2 and TRBJ2-2): EPEVTQTPSHQVTQMGQEVILRCVPISNHLYFYWYRQILGQKVEFLVSFYNNEISEKSEIFDDQFSVERPDGSNFTLKIRSTKLEDSAMYFCASSENAITTGELFFGEGSRLTVL.

The chain combines TRBV5-6 with TRBJ2-7; D is unclear. CDR1 and CDR2 (germline): SGHDT, YYEEEE. Deletions cut 4 bases from V and 0 bases from J, with 17 bases between. The CDR3 is 16 residues long. The chain's CDR3 is CASSVRRRLDSYEQYF. The CDR3 DNA reads as TGTGCCAGCAGCGTCCGCCGCAGGTTAGACTCCTACGAGCAGTACTTC. Full variable domain (rest looked up from reference TRBV5-6 and TRBJ2-7): DAGVTQSPTHLIKTRGQQVTLRCSPKSGHDTVSWYQQALGQGPQFIFQYYEEEERQRGNFPDRFSGHQFPNYSSELNVNALLLGDSALYLCASSVRRRLDSYEQYFGPGTRLTVT.

The gene calls are TRBV10-2 and TRBJ2-7, with D perhaps matching TRBD1 (5 bases). V was shortened by 1 base and J by 6 bases, with 13 bases between the two germline ends. Germline values: CDR1 WSHSY, CDR2 SAAADI. The CDR3 has 14 residues. The CDR3 reads CASSELDSQGEQYF. Here the CDR3 DNA reads TGCGCCAGCAGTGAGTTAGACAGCCAAGGCGAGCAGTACTTC.

V gene TRBV6-5 combines with J gene TRBJ2-7; 7 bases are a match to TRBD1. This CDR3 is built from 14 residues. V dropped 6 bases and J dropped 1; count of bases not matched to a gene: 6. CDR1 MNHEY and CDR2 SVGAGI come from the germline V gene. For the CDR3, the DNA is TGTGCCAGCAGCCGGGACAGCGGTTCCTACGAGCAGTACTTC. Its protein is CASSRDSGSYEQYF.

The genes are TRBV9 and TRBJ2-5, with no clear D. The CDR3 loop spans 14 amino acids. Trimming removed 0 bases from V and 4 bases from J, with 10 bases in between. Per germline, CDR1 SGDLS and CDR2 YYNGEE. The CDR3 spells CASSVVPNGETQYF. CDR3 nucleotide sequence: TGTGCCAGCAGCGTAGTTCCTAACGGAGAGACCCAGTACTTC.

The chain carries TRBV20-1 and TRBJ2-7; no reliable D call. The V gene's germline CDR1 is DFQATT and CDR2 SNEGSKA (reference sequence). The CDR3 has 11 amino acids. The V end lost 2 bases, the J end lost 7 bases, and 9 bases lay between the germline ends. The CDR3 protein is CSARLPQEQYF. As DNA, the CDR3 is TGCAGTGCTAGACTTCCACAAGAGCAGTACTTC.

The chain is built from TRBV11-2 and TRBJ1-2; 9 bases align to TRBD1. The V segment lost 5 bases and the J segment 6 bases; nucleotides outside the gene matches: 4. There are 13 residues in the CDR3. CDR1 and CDR2 from the germline V gene are SGHAT and FQNNGV. CDR3 DNA: TGTGCCAGCAGCGTTGACAGGGGGAATGGCTACACCTTC. Translated, it gives CASSVDRGNGYTF.

In the case of this clone: Other DNA sequences in this sample translate to the same CDR3. CDR3 sequence reads: CASSQRLAVQETQYF. For the CDR3, the DNA is TGCGCCAGCAGCCAACGGCTAGCGGTACAAGAGACCCAGTACTTC. The chain recombines TRBV4-3 with TRBJ2-5; 7 bases match TRBD2. The CDR3 runs 15 residues. The germline CDR1 and CDR2 sequences are LGHNA and YSLEER. With V trimmed by 2 bases and J by 2 bases, 5 bases remained unmatched.

The CDR3 DNA is TGTGCCAGCAGTGAAGGGGCGGGATCGGACTATGGCTACACCTTC. As protein: CASSEGAGSDYGYTF. The chain uses TRBV2 and TRBJ1-2; D gene unclear. V was cut by 1 base and J by 3 bases, with 12 bases left in between. This CDR3 is 15 amino acids long. Looked up from germline, CDR1 is SNHLY and CDR2 is FYNNEI.

In its sample, this clone was seen once. This chain links TRBV11-2 with TRBJ1-2; D not resolved. Trimming shortened V by 8 bases and J by 7 bases, and 17 bases separated the two germline ends. Germline CDR1 reads SGHAT; CDR2 reads FQNNGV. The CDR3 sequence is 13 residues long. Written as DNA, the CDR3 is TGTGCCAGCGTCGTGGGCGGTGTTGGTGGCTACACCTTC. This gives the protein CASVVGGVGGYTF.